One and the same sample provided the 14 T cell receptor beta chains below, sequenced in a study of blood T cell repertoires in COVID-19. The assay was immunoSEQ multiplex PCR, and TCRdb's table has in-frame clones only and misses some. The sample contains about 140,000 clones, approximately 90% of which appear only once. Sequenced input: peripheral blood. These receptors were obtained from a human donor with COVID-19, enrolled during active disease. The donor label of this sample is uncertain.

The V call is TRBV5-4, the J call TRBJ1-3; tentatively, D is TRBD1 (5 bases). The CDR3 has 14 residues. Germline V gene sequence: CDR1 SGHNT, CDR2 YYREEE (reference sequence). V was shortened by 2 bases and J by 6 bases, with 12 bases between the two germline ends. The CDR3 bases are TGTGCCAGCAGCTTCCAGGGAGGGCAAAACACCATATATTTT. It is translated as CASSFQGGQNTIYF. The full variable domain, completed using reference TRBV5-4 and TRBJ1-3, is ETGVTQSPTHLIKTRGQQVTLRCSSQSGHNTVSWYQQALGQGPQFIFQYYREEENGRGNFPPRFSGLQFPNYSSELNVNALELDDSALYLCASSFQGGQNTIYFGEGSWLTVV.

The chain links TRBV9 to TRBJ2-6, with TRBD1 as a possible D gene (6 bases). V lost 0 bases to trimming and J lost 0 bases, with 13 bases between them. Germline V gene lookup returns CDR1 SGDLS and CDR2 YYNGEE. This CDR3 is 18 amino acids long. The CDR3 is CASSVGQGMSSGANVLTF. The CDR3 region has the DNA TGTGCCAGCAGCGTAGGTCAGGGGATGAGCTCTGGGGCCAACGTCCTGACTTTC.

The V call is TRBV5-6, the J call TRBJ1-1; D is possibly TRBD1 (5 bases). This CDR3 contains 14 residues. Germline V gene data show CDR1 as SGHDT and CDR2 as YYEEEE. The ends were cut back, 0 bases at V and 1 base at J, with 7 bases in the middle. The CDR3 is CASSLVGGNTEAFF. CDR3 nucleotide sequence: TGTGCCAGCAGCTTGGTGGGGGGGAACACTGAAGCTTTCTTT.

This clone was seen more than once but under ten times. The chain is built from TRBV11-3 and TRBJ2-1; 7 bases are shared with TRBD1. The CDR3 is made up of 13 amino acids. With V trimmed by 6 bases and J by 9 bases, 8 bases remained unmatched. The germline CDR1 and CDR2 sequences are SGHNT and YENEEA. The DNA of the CDR3 is TGTGCCAGCAGTATCAGGGGGATTGGTGAGCAGTTCTTC. Translated: CASSIRGIGEQFF.

The V call is TRBV10-1, the J call TRBJ1-2; D ambiguous. Trimming removed 3 bases at V and 1 base at J, with 15 bases between. CDR3 length: 16 residues. The germline CDR1 and CDR2 sequences are WNHNN and SYGVQD (reference sequence). The CDR3 DNA follows: TGCGCCAGCAGTGATCAGCCCGGACTCTTTAACTATGGCTACACCTTC. This translates into CASSDQPGLFNYGYTF.

The chain recombines TRBV7-6 with TRBJ2-3; D not certain. The CDR3 is 15 amino acids. Looked up from germline, CDR1 is SGHVS and CDR2 is FNYEAQ. V shed 2 bases and J shed 3 bases, with 12 bases lying between them. The CDR3 bases are TGTGCCAGCAGCTTAAGGCAGGCCCTGACAGATACGCAGTATTTT. This encodes CASSLRQALTDTQYF.

This clone was observed a few times. The V call is TRBV5-1, the J call TRBJ1-1; weak D call: TRBD1 (6 bases). Germline V CDR1 and CDR2: SGHRS, YFSETQ. The CDR3 consists of 13 residues. The V and J ends lost 4 bases and 3 bases respectively, with 10 bases between them. Here the CDR3 DNA reads TGCGCCAGCAGCGAGGACAGAGACACTGAAGCTTTCTTT. Translating gives CASSEDRDTEAFF.

The rearrangement links TRBV18 to TRBJ2-5; no firm D call. The CDR3 extends over 14 amino acids. With 2 bases removed from V and 0 bases from J, the gap between germline ends came to 7 bases. CDR1 and CDR2 (germline): KGHSH, LQKENI. The CDR3: CASSPGPNQETQYF. In DNA, the CDR3 is TGTGCCAGCTCACCAGGGCCCAACCAAGAGACCCAGTACTTC.

V is TRBV19 and J is TRBJ1-2, with D perhaps TRBD1 (6 bases). Germline CDR1 LNHDA, CDR2 SQIVND (reference sequence). The CDR3 extends over 12 amino acids. V gave up 5 bases and J gave up 7 bases, with 11 bases separating them. The CDR3 is CASSLRGAGYTF. DNA of the CDR3: TGTGCCAGTAGTCTCAGGGGAGCTGGCTACACCTTC.

This chain links TRBV11-2 with TRBJ2-7; possibly TRBD1 for D (5 bases). Between the trimmed V and J ends, which lost 1 base and 7 bases, there was a span of 20 bases. CDR1 and CDR2 from the germline V gene are SGHAT and FQNNGV. The CDR3 covers 16 residues. The CDR3 bases are TGTGCCAGCAGCTTAGGGACAAATTCACCCCTGGGGGAGCAGTACTTC. This sequence encodes CASSLGTNSPLGEQYF. Supplemented by reference TRBV11-2 and TRBJ2-7, the full variable domain reads EAGVAQSPRYKIIEKRQSVAFWCNPISGHATLYWYQQILGQGPKLLIQFQNNGVVDDSQLPKDRFSAERLKGVDSTLKIQPAKLEDSAVYLCASSLGTNSPLGEQYFGPGTRLTVT.

This clone has only one observation. V is TRBV4-1 and J is TRBJ1-2; TRBD1 is a possible D gene (5 bases). Trimming removed 6 bases at V and 2 bases at J, with 13 bases between. The germline gives CDR1 MGHRA, CDR2 YSYEKL. CDR3 length: 14 amino acids. CDR3 nucleotides: TGCGCCAGCAGTACGACAGCGAACAACTATGGCTACACCTTC. Translating gives CASSTTANNYGYTF.

This chain joins TRBV4-1 and TRBJ2-1; unclear D gene. The germline CDR1 and CDR2 sequences are MGHRA and YSYEKL. Trimming pared 0 bases from V and 11 bases from J, leaving 11 bases between. The CDR3 loop spans 13 amino acids. This chain's CDR3 is CASSQDRAEKQFF. CDR3 in DNA: TGCGCCAGCAGCCAAGATCGCGCGGAGAAGCAGTTCTTC.

This clone came up once. The rearrangement uses TRBV27 and TRBJ2-7, with 7 bases identical to TRBD1. With 7 bases clipped from V and 4 bases from J, the junction kept 10 bases outside the gene matches. CDR1 is MNHEY and CDR2 is SMNVEV in the germline V gene (reference sequence). This CDR3 has 14 amino acids. The CDR3 DNA reads TGTGCCAGCAACACTAATAACAGGGGTTACGAGCAGTACTTC. Its translation: CASNTNNRGYEQYF.

This clone has only one observation. The chain couples TRBV3-1 (or the pseudogene TRBV3-2) to TRBJ2-7; possible D gene TRBD2, 6 bases. This CDR3 spans 13 amino acids. Trimming removed 5 bases at V and 6 bases at J, with 14 bases between. The germline gives CDR1 LGHDT, CDR2 YNNKEL (reference sequence). CDR3 DNA: TGTGCCAGCAGCTATGGACTATCATCCGAGCAGTACTTC. Translation: CASSYGLSSEQYF.